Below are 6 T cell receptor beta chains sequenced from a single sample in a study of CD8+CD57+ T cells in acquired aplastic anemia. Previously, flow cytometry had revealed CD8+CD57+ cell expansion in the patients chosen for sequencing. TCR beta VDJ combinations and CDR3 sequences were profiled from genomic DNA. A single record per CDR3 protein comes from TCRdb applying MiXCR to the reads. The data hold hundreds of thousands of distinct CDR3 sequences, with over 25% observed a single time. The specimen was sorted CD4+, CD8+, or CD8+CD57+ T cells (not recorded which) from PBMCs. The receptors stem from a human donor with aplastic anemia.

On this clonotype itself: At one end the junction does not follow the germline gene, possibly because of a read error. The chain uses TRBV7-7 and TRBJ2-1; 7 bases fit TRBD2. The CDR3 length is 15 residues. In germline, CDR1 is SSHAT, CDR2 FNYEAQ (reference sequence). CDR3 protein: CASSFSLAENNEQLF. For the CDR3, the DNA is TGTGCTAGCAGCTTCTCCCTAGCGGAGAACAATGAGCAGCTCTTC.

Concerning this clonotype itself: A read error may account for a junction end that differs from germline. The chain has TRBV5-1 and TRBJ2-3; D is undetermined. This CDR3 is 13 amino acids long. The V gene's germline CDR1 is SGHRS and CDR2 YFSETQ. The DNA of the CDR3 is TGCGCCAGCGGCTTCACTAGCACAGATACGCAGTATTTT. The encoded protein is CASGFTSTDTQYF.

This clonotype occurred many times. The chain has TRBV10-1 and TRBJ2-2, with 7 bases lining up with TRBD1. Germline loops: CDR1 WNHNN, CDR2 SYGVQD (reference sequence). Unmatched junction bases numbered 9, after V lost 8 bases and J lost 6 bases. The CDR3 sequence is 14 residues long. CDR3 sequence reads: CASEFPDRPGELFF. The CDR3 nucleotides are TGCGCCAGCGAGTTTCCGGACAGGCCCGGGGAGCTGTTTTTT.

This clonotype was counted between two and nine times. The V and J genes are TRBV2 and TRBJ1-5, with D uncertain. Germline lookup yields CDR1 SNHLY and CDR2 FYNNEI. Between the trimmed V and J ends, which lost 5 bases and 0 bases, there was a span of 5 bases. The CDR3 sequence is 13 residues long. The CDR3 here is CASSMNSNQPQHF. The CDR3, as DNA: TGTGCCAGCAGTATGAATAGCAATCAGCCCCAGCATTTT.

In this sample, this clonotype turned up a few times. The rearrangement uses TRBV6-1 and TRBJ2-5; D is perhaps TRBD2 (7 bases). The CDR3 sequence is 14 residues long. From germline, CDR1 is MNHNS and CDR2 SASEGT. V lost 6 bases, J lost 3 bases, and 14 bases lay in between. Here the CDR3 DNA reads TGTGCCAGCAGCCCTCAGGGGAGGGAAGAGACCCAGTACTTC. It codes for CASSPQGREETQYF.

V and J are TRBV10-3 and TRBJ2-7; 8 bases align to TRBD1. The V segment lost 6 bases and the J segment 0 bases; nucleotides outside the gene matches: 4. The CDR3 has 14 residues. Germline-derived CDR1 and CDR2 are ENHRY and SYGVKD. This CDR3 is CAIRSGQGSYEQYF. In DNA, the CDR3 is TGTGCCATCAGATCCGGACAGGGCTCCTACGAGCAGTACTTC.